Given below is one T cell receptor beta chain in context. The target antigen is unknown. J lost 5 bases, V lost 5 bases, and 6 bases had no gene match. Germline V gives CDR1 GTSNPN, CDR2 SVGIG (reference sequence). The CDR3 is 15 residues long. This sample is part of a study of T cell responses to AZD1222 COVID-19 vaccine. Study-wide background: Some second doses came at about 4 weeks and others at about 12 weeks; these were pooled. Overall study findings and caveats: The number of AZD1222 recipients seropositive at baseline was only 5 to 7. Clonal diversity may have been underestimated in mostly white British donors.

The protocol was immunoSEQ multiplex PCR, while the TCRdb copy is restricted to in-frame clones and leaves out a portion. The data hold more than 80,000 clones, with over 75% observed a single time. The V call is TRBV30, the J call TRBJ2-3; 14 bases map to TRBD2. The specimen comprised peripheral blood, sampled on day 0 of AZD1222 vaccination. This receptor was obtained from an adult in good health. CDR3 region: CAWGGLAGARDTQYF. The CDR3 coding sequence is TGTGCCTGGGGGGGACTAGCGGGGGCGCGAGATACGCAGTATTTT.